This TCR beta chain appears in the sequencing data of a study of shared clonotypes between healthy human individuals. Study context: CD4 naive cells filled three plates per donor, CD4 memory three, CD8 naive two and CD8 memory one. Findings of the study overall: Shared clonotypes: approximately 4.5% naive CD4, around 3.5% naive CD8, 2% to 2.5% memory CD4, under 0.5% memory CD8. Among donors, clonotype sharing was expected to be affected by sequencing depth.

The donors were adults (healthy and HIV-negative) with no recent acute infections or vaccinations. The method was immunoSEQ multiplex PCR; TCRdb's version includes in-frame clones alone and lacks a portion of them. The sample has some 2.4 million clones, under 95% seen once. Germline loops: CDR1 LNHNV, CDR2 YYDKDF (reference sequence). V gave up 4 bases and J gave up 9 bases, with 15 bases separating them. The CDR3 length is 13 residues. Concerning this clone: Its antigen remains unknown.

The rearrangement uses TRBV15 and TRBJ1-2; D gene uncertain. The origin of this receptor is a man between 18 and 35 years old in good health. Some clones in this sample may be carry-over from other donors' samples. Input material: naive CD4+ T cells from PBMCs. Regarding subset: CD45RA+ positively selected. The CDR3 reads CATSKPDVKSYTF. Written as DNA, the CDR3 is TGTGCCACCAGCAAACCGGACGTAAAAAGCTACACCTTC. The whole variable domain, filled in from reference TRBV15 and TRBJ1-2, reads DAMVIQNPRYQVTQFGKPVTLSCSQTLNHNVMYWYQQKSSQAPKLLFHYYDKDFNNEADTPDNFQSRRPNTSFCFLDIRSPGLGDTAMYLCATSKPDVKSYTFGSGTRLTVV.